A single sample gave rise to the 8 T cell receptor beta chains below, sequenced in a study of T cells in localized non-small cell lung cancer. Data came from immunoSEQ multiplex PCR; TCRdb stores just in-frame clones and leaves some out. The data contain approximately 4,000 clones, more than 20% of them singletons. Specimen: lung tumor tissue, collected before any cancer treatment. The receptors were sampled from a woman aged 35-75 years with stage I lung adenocarcinoma.

This clone showed up just once. The chain has TRBV30 and TRBJ1-4; no clear D. CDR3 size: 14 residues. Trimming shortened V by 1 base and J by 10 bases, and 16 bases separated the two germline ends. CDR1 and CDR2 from the germline V gene are GTSNPN and SVGIG (reference sequence). For the CDR3, the DNA is TGTGCCTGGAGTGCAGGATACAACACCGGAAAACTGTTTTTT. Translated: CAWSAGYNTGKLFF.

By share, this clone ranks as medium-sized. This chain connects TRBV11-3 to TRBJ1-3; D may be TRBD1 (5 bases). CDR1 is SGHNT and CDR2 is YENEEA in the germline V gene. Trimming shortened V by 3 bases and J by 4 bases, and 10 bases separated the two germline ends. The CDR3 is 14 residues long. The CDR3: CASSLGQPGNTIYF. The DNA for the CDR3 is TGTGCCAGCAGCTTGGGGCAACCGGGAAACACCATATATTTT.

Sample share makes this clone large. This chain links TRBV19 with TRBJ1-4; D gene unclear. The CDR3 is 14 amino acids. V was trimmed by 3 bases and J by 7 bases, leaving 12 bases between them. Germline CDR1 and CDR2: LNHDA and SQIVND (reference sequence). CDR3: CASSIDTWGEKLFF. The DNA for the CDR3 is TGTGCCAGTAGTATCGACACCTGGGGTGAAAAACTGTTTTTT.

This clone has more than one count but fewer than ten. The rearrangement joins TRBV6-8 to TRBJ1-5; the D gene is possibly TRBD1 (6 bases). Germline V CDR1 and CDR2: MNHGY, SAAAGT. Between the trimmed V and J ends, which lost 7 bases and 7 bases, there was a span of 23 bases. The CDR3 runs 16 residues. The CDR3 DNA follows: TGTGCCAGCACCTTCCTCGGACAGTTTAGAGGACAGCCCCAGCATTTT. Its translation is CASTFLGQFRGQPQHF.

A few counts support this clone. In nucleotides, the CDR3 is TGTGCCAGCAGCCCCGTTCTAAACGGAGGCTACACCTTC. Translated, it gives CASSPVLNGGYTF. The rearrangement joins TRBV9 to TRBJ1-2; D is unresolved. Germline CDR1 is SGDLS and CDR2 is YYNGEE. Trimming pared 4 bases from V and 8 bases from J, leaving 15 bases between. The CDR3 runs 13 residues.

The table lists this clone with a few counts. The V gene is TRBV15, the J gene TRBJ2-1; a weak D match, TRBD1 (7 bases). V was shortened by 0 bases and J by 8 bases, with 14 bases between the two germline ends. Germline-derived CDR1 and CDR2 are LNHNV and YYDKDF (reference sequence). The CDR3 totals 15 residues. For the CDR3, the DNA is TGTGCCACCAGCAGAGATCCCAGGGGGGCTGATGAGCAGTTCTTC. Residues: CATSRDPRGADEQFF.

In its sample, this clone is medium-sized (0.01 to 0.1%). The chain joins TRBV23-1 to TRBJ1-4; TRBD1 matches at 7 bases. TRBV23-1 is annotated as an ORF whose role is uncertain. V lost 1 base and J lost 1; bases outside the gene matches: 6. The CDR3 totals 17 residues. For the CDR3, the DNA is TGCGCCAGCAGTCAATTCCCTTACAGGGGAACTAATGAAAAACTGTTTTTT. Translated: CASSQFPYRGTNEKLFF.

The rearrangement links TRBV5-1 to TRBJ1-1, with TRBD1 matching over 8 bases. In germline, CDR1 is SGHRS, CDR2 YFSETQ. The CDR3 is 14 amino acids. V gave up 4 bases and J gave up 2 bases; unmatched junction bases: 4. CDR3 loop: CASSLDRGNTEAFF. CDR3 DNA sequence: TGCGCCAGCAGCCTTGACAGGGGAAACACTGAAGCTTTCTTT.